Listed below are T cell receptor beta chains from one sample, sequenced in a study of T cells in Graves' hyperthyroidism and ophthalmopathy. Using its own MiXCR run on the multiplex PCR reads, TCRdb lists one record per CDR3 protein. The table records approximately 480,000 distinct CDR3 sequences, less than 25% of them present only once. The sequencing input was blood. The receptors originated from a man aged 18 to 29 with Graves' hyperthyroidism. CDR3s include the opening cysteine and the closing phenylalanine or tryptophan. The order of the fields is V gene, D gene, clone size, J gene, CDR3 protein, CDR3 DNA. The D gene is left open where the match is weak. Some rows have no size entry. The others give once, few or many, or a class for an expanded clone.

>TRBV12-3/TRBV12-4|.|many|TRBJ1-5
CATQVGRGNQPQHF
TGTGCCACCCAGGTCGGTCGCGGCAATCAGCCCCAGCATTTT
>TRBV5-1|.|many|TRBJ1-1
CASSDPSSGPGTEAFF
TGCGCCAGCAGCGACCCCTCGTCCGGGCCGGGGACTGAAGCTTTCTTT
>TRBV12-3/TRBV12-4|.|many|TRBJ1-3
CASSPGDWAGSGNTIYF
TGTGCCAGCAGCCCCGGGGACTGGGCGGGCTCTGGAAACACCATATATTTT
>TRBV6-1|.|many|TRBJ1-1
CASSESQGLAEAFF
TGTGCCAGCAGTGAGAGCCAAGGGCTCGCTGAAGCTTTCTTT
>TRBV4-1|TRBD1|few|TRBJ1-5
CASSQATGGTQPQHF
TGCGCCAGCAGCCAAGCCACAGGGGGCACTCAGCCCCAGCATTTT
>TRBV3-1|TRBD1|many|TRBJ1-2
CASSQGDRAPGYTF
TGTGCCAGCAGCCAAGGTGACAGGGCCCCTGGCTACACCTTC
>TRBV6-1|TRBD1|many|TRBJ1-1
CASSARQGVNTEAFF
TGTGCCAGCAGTGCCAGACAGGGTGTGAACACTGAAGCTTTCTTT
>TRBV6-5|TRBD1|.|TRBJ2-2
CASSYDRGTGELFF
TGTGCCAGCAGTTATGACAGGGGAACCGGGGAGCTGTTTTTT
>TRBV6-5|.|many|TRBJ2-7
CASSSTGGQTYEQYF
TGTGCCAGCAGTTCCACCGGGGGACAGACCTACGAGCAGTACTTC
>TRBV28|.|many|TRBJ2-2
CASRMGPITGELFF
TGTGCCAGCAGAATGGGACCGATCACCGGGGAGCTGTTTTTT
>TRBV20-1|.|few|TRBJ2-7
CSARRGSPYEQYF
TGCAGTGCTAGAAGAGGTTCCCCCTACGAGCAGTACTTC
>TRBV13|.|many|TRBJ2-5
CASSSRLVGQETQYF
TGTGCCAGCAGCTCCCGACTTGTAGGCCAAGAGACCCAGTACTTC
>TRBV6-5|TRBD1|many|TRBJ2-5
CAILPGTGQETQYF
TGTGCCATCCTACCGGGGACAGGGCAAGAGACCCAGTACTTC
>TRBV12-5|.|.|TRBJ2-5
CASGLLNPQETQYF
TGTGCTAGTGGTTTGTTGAATCCCCAAGAGACCCAGTACTTC
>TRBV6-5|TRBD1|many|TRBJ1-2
CASSLDRANYGYTF
TGTGCCAGCAGTCTCGACAGGGCTAACTATGGCTACACCTTC
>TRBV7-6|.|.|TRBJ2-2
CASSPTIYTGELFF
TGTGCCAGCAGCCCGACCATTTACACCGGGGAGCTGTTTTTT
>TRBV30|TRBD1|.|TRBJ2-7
CAWSTGDSYEQYF
TGTGCCTGGAGTACAGGGGATTCTTACGAGCAGTACTTC
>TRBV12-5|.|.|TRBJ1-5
CASGLTLGHGGQPQHF
TGTGCTAGTGGTTTGACCCTGGGACACGGGGGTCAGCCCCAGCATTTT
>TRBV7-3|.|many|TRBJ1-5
CASVDQPQHF
TGTGCCAGCGTGGATCAGCCCCAGCATTTT
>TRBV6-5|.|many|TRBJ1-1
CASSLLPRTEAFF
TGTGCCAGCAGTTTACTTCCGAGGACTGAAGCTTTCTTT
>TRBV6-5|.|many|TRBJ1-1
CASVKGETEAFF
TGTGCCAGCGTTAAGGGGGAGACTGAAGCTTTCTTT
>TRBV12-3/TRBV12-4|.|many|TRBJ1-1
CASRLLNTEAFF
TGTGCCAGCCGACTGTTGAACACTGAAGCCTTCTTT
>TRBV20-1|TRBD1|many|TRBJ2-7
CSARDPRQGAREQYF
TGCAGTGCTAGAGACCCGAGACAGGGGGCAAGGGAGCAGTACTTC
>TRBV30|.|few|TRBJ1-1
CAWRGVMPEAFF
TGTGCCTGGAGGGGAGTGATGCCTGAAGCTTTCTTT
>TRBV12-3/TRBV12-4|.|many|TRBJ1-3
CASTSLVGRVDGNTIYF
TGTGCCAGCACCTCCCTCGTAGGACGGGTAGATGGAAACACCATATATTTT
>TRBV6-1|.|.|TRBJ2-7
CASSVGGPPVHEQYF
TGTGCCAGCAGTGTAGGAGGGCCGCCCGTCCACGAGCAGTACTTC
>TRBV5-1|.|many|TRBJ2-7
CASSPGTLGEGQYF
TGCGCCAGCAGCCCCGGGACCCTTGGCGAAGGGCAGTACTTC
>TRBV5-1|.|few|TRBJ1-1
CASSLDGGMNTEAFF
TGCGCCAGCAGCTTGGACGGGGGGATGAACACTGAAGCTTTCTTT
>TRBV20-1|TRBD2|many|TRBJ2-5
CSARDRASGEETQYF
TGCAGTGCTAGAGATAGGGCTAGCGGGGAAGAGACCCAGTACTTC
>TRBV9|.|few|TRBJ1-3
CASSVNQGLGNTIYF
TGTGCCAGCAGCGTAAACCAGGGGCTGGGAAACACCATATATTTT
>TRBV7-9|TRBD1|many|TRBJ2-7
CASSHGGQGFWDEQYF
TGTGCCAGCAGCCATGGGGGACAGGGGTTCTGGGACGAGCAGTACTTC
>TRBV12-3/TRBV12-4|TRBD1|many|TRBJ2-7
CASSPDRGVYEQYF
TGTGCCAGCAGTCCAGACAGGGGAGTCTACGAGCAGTACTTC
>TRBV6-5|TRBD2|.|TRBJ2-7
CASSYRTSGGTYEQYF
TGTGCCAGCAGTTACCGGACTAGCGGGGGAACCTACGAGCAGTACTTC